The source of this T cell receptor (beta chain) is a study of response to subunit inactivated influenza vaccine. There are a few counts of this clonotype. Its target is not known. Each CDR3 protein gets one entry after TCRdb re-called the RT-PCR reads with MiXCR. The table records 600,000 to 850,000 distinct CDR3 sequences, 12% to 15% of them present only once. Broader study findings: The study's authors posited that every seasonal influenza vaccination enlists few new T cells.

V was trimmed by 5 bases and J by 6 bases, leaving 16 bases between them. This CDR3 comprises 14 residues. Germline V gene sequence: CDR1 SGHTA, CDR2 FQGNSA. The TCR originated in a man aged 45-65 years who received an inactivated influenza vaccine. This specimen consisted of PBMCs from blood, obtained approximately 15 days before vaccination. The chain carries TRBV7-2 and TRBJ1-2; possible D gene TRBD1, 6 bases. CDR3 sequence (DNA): TGTGCCAGCAGCCCGTCCATGGGGGGGCATGGCTACACCTTC. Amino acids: CASSPSMGGHGYTF. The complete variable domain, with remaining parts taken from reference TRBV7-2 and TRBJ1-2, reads GAGVSQSPSNKVTEKGKDVELRCDPISGHTALYWYRQSLGQGLEFLIYFQGNSAPDKSGLPSDRFSAERTGGSVSTLTIQRTQQEDSAVYLCASSPSMGGHGYTFGSGTRLTVV.